These 8 T cell receptor beta chains came from one sample sequenced in a study of tumor-infiltrating lymphocytes in localized non-small cell lung cancer. Some clones are missing from TCRdb's copy, which holds only in-frame ones; the method was immunoSEQ multiplex PCR. The sample contains 9,300 or so clones, over 70% of which appear only once. The sequenced material came from uninvolved lung tissue not adjacent to the tumor. The receptor source for this set is a human donor with non-small cell lung cancer.

This rearrangement joins TRBV4-3 to TRBJ2-2, with D perhaps assigned TRBD1 or TRBD2 (5 bases each). The germline V gene encodes CDR1 LGHNA and CDR2 YSLEER. The CDR3 spans 17 residues. V shed 0 bases and J shed 3 bases, with 14 bases lying between them. The CDR3, as DNA: TGCGCCAGCAGCCAAGACGGGGCGGAGTCCTACACCGGGGAGCTGTTTTTT. Amino acids: CASSQDGAESYTGELFF.

This clone has just a few counts. The genes are TRBV5-1 and TRBJ2-7; 11 positions match TRBD2. The germline V gene has CDR1 SGHRS and CDR2 YFSETQ. This CDR3 is 15 amino acids long. Losses at the gene ends were 4 bases for V and 5 bases for J; bases not matched to a gene: 8. CDR3 residues: CASSGGLADVDEQYF. Here the CDR3 DNA reads TGCGCCAGCAGCGGGGGACTAGCGGATGTAGACGAGCAGTACTTC.

J is TRBJ1-5 and V is TRBV10-2; 8 bases are shared with TRBD1. CDR1 is WSHSY, CDR2 SAAADI, per germline. The CDR3 sequence is 13 residues long. With V trimmed by 10 bases and J by 3 bases, 5 bases remained unmatched. CDR3 in amino acids: CANDRGLNQPQHF. Here the CDR3 DNA reads TGCGCCAACGACAGGGGCCTCAATCAGCCCCAGCATTTT.

This chain links TRBV14 with TRBJ1-1; TRBD1 might be the D (5 bases). The CDR3 extends over 14 amino acids. Germline CDR1 and CDR2: SGHDN and FVKESK. Trimming cost V 0 bases and J 12 bases, with 17 bases left between them. The CDR3 reads CASSQDYGDLTSFF. CDR3 DNA sequence: TGTGCCAGCAGCCAAGATTATGGGGACCTCACGTCTTTCTTT.

The rearrangement uses TRBV5-1 and TRBJ2-1; D possibly matches TRBD1 or TRBD2 (5 bases each). The germline CDR1 and CDR2 sequences are SGHRS and YFSETQ. The CDR3 length is 16 residues. V lost 3 bases to trimming and J lost 8 bases, with 21 bases between them. The DNA of the CDR3 is TGCGCCAGCAGCTGGACCGGGACGGCACCCACCCATGAGCAGTTCTTC. Its protein is CASSWTGTAPTHEQFF.

In this sample, this clone turned up once. The chain carries TRBV5-4 and TRBJ2-5, with D unclear. The V and J ends lost 3 bases and 1 base respectively, with 16 bases between them. In germline, CDR1 is SGHNT, CDR2 YYREEE (reference sequence). The CDR3 extends over 16 amino acids. This chain's CDR3 is CASSSRTQLLQETQYF. The CDR3 region has the DNA TGTGCCAGCAGCTCCCGGACGCAACTCCTCCAAGAGACCCAGTACTTC.

The chain couples TRBV28 to TRBJ1-2; D is unresolved. The V gene's germline CDR1 is MDHEN and CDR2 SYDVKM. The CDR3 covers 11 residues. Trimming left V 6 bases short and J 6 bases short, with 8 bases between. The CDR3 sequence is CASSLMDGYTF. As DNA, the CDR3 is TGTGCCAGCAGCCTCATGGATGGCTACACCTTC.

This clone occurred a few times. The chain recombines TRBV6-5 with TRBJ2-7; D not certain. This CDR3 is built from 14 residues. The V and J ends lost 0 bases and 2 bases respectively, with 8 bases between them. Germline lookup yields CDR1 MNHEY and CDR2 SVGAGI. The CDR3 nucleotides read TGTGCCAGCAGTTACTCGACCCCAGCCTACGAGCAGTACTTC. This translates into CASSYSTPAYEQYF.